This T cell receptor beta chain is from a study of vaccination and CD4 T cells after COVID-19. Germline CDR1 is LNHDA and CDR2 is SQIVND (reference sequence). After removal of 4 bases from V and 7 bases from J, the junction contained 11 bases not matched to a gene. The CDR3 extends over 15 amino acids. This clonotype was counted a few times. The antigen is undetermined. Researchers used the Oncomine TCR Beta short-read assay to sequence DNA from cultured CD4+ T cells. TCRdb ran MiXCR on the PCR reads and lists one entry per CDR3 protein. The sample contains about 9,600 distinct CDR3 sequences, roughly 24% of which appear only once. Treatment given: approximately nine-day PBMC culture with coronavirus spike peptide pools or control peptides (ViraFEST assay).

The sequence came from a human donor who had recovered from COVID-19. This rearrangement joins TRBV19 to TRBJ1-2; 8 bases line up with TRBD1. The material was CD4+ T cells from blood, cultured in vitro, obtained after SARS-CoV-2 vaccination. CDR3 sequence (DNA): TGTGCCAGTAGTACTGGACTTGGGACAGGAGGTGGCTACACCTTC. The encoded protein is CASSTGLGTGGGYTF.